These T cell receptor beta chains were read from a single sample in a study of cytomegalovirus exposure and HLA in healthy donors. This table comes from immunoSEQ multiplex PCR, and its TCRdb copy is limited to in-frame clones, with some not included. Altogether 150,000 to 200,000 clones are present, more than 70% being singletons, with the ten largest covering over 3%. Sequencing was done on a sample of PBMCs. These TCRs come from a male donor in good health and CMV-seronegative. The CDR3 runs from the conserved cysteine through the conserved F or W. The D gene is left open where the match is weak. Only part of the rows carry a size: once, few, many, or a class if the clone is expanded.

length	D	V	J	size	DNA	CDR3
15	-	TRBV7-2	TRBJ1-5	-	TGTGCCAGCAGCCCAACGGTATCCGACTCTCAGCCCCAGCATTTT	CASSPTVSDSQPQHF
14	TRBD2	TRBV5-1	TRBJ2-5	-	TGCGCCAGCAATAGCGGGGGCGATAGGGAGACCCAGTACTTC	CASNSGGDRETQYF
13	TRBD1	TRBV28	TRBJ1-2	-	TGTGCCAGCAGTCCGGGACAGAGCTATGGCTACACCTTC	CASSPGQSYGYTF
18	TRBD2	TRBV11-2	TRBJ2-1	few	TGTGCCAGCAGCTTAGACTCAAGCGGGAGTCTTGGGAGCAATGAGCAGTTCTTC	CASSLDSSGSLGSNEQFF
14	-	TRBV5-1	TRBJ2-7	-	TGCGCCAGCAGGGAGGGGCCGACAACCTACGAGCAGTACTTC	CASREGPTTYEQYF
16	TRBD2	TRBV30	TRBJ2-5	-	TGTGCCTGGAGTGTATTGTTCGGGGGGGTAGGGGAGACCCAGTACTTC	CAWSVLFGGVGETQYF
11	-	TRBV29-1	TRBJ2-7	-	TGCAGCGTTGTACTTTCCTACGAGCAGTACTTC	CSVVLSYEQYF
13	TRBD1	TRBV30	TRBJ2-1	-	TGTGCCTCGACAGGGAGCTCCTACAATGAGCAGTTCTTC	CASTGSSYNEQFF
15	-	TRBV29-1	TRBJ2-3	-	TGCAGCGTTCGGGGAGGGGGGGCCACCGAAGATACGCAGTATTTT	CSVRGGGATEDTQYF
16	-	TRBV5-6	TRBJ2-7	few	TGTGCCAGCAGCTTGGTAGGGGCGATGGAGTCCTACGAGCAGTACTTC	CASSLVGAMESYEQYF
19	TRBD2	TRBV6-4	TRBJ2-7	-	TGTGCCAGCAGTGACCAGGGACTAGCGGGAGTGGGTGTTGTCTACGAGCAGTACTTC	CASSDQGLAGVGVVYEQYF
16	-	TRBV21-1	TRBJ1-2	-	TGTGCCAGCAGCAAAGCTTGCCCAGGTCCCCCTCGTGGCTACACCTTC	CASSKACPGPPRGYTF
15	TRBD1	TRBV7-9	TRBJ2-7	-	TGTGCCAGCAGCTACCGGGACAGGGGCTCAGGCGAGCAGTACTTC	CASSYRDRGSGEQYF
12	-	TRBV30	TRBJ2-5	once	TGTGCCTGGAGTGTGCCGGGGAAGGCCCAGTACTTC	CAWSVPGKAQYF
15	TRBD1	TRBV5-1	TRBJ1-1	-	TGCGCCAGCAGCTTGGTGGGCCAGGGGGTAGATGAAGCTTTCTTT	CASSLVGQGVDEAFF
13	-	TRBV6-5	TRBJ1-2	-	TGTGCCAGCAGTTACTCGGCACGGGATGGCTACACCTTC	CASSYSARDGYTF
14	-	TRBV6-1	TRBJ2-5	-	TGTGCCAGCAGTGAAGCGTTGGCGGGGGAGACCCAGTACTTC	CASSEALAGETQYF
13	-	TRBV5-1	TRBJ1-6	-	TGCGCCAGCAGCTTGGTGGAGGCTTCACCCCTCCACTTT	CASSLVEASPLHF
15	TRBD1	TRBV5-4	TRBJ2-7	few	TGTGCCAGCAGCACGGGGACAGGTAATACGTACGAGCAGTACTTC	CASSTGTGNTYEQYF
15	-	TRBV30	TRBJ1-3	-	TGTGCCTGGAGTGACGGGGGGACCGCGGGAAACACCATATATTTT	CAWSDGGTAGNTIYF
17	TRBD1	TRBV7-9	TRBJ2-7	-	TGTGCCAGCAGCTTAGCACTGACCCGGGACAGAATCTCGGAGCAGTACTTC	CASSLALTRDRISEQYF
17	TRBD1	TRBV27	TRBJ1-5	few	TGTGCCAGCAGTCGAGATACCGGGACAGGGGAGGGTCAGCCCCAGCATTTT	CASSRDTGTGEGQPQHF
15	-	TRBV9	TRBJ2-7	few	TGTGCCAGCAGCGTAGGGGGGGAAGGTTTGTACGAGCAGTACTTC	CASSVGGEGLYEQYF
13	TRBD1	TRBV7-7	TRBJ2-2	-	TGTGCTAGCAGCTTGGACAGGGACGGGGAGCTGTTTTTT	CASSLDRDGELFF
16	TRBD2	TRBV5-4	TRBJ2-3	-	TGTGCCAGCAGTTTAGCCGGGACTAGCGGCACAGATACGCAGTATTTT	CASSLAGTSGTDTQYF
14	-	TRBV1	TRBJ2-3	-	TGCACCAGCAGCCAGACTGGTGGCACAGATACGCAGTATTTT	CTSSQTGGTDTQYF
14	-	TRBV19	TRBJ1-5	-	TGTGCCAGTAGGGGGCTATCCAGCAATCAGCCCCAGCATTTT	CASRGLSSNQPQHF
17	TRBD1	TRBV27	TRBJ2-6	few	TGTGCCACCAGTCTGGGCAGGGGGATCTCTGGGGCCAACGTCCTGACTTTC	CATSLGRGISGANVLTF
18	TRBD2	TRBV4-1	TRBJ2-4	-	TGCGCCAGCAGCCAAGATGAAAGCGGGGGGGCCGCCAAAAACATTCAGTACTTC	CASSQDESGGAAKNIQYF
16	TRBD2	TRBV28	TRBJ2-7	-	TGTGCCAGCAGTTTATTGGCAGCGGGAGCTCTCTACGAGCAGTACTTC	CASSLLAAGALYEQYF
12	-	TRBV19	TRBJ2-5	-	TGTGCCAGTAGTGGAGTTGCTGGGGAGCAGTACTTC	CASSGVAGEQYF
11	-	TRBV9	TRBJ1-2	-	TGTGCCAGCAGCGTAGGACAAGATTACACCTTC	CASSVGQDYTF
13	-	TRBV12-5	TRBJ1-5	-	TGTGCTAGTGGTTTCGCTAAACGACAGCCCCAGCATTTT	CASGFAKRQPQHF
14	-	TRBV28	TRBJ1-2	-	TGTGCCAGCAGCTTCTCGGGCGGGAACTATGGCTACACCTTC	CASSFSGGNYGYTF
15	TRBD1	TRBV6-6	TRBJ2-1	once	TGTGCCAGCAGTCTCACCGGGACAGTCTACAATGAGCAGTTCTTC	CASSLTGTVYNEQFF
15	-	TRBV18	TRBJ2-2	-	TGTGCCAGCTCACCACAGGGGCGGGGCACCGGGGAGCTGTTTTTT	CASSPQGRGTGELFF
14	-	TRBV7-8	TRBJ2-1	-	TGTGCCAGCATCTCCCGGGACACTGAAAATGAGCAGTTCTTC	CASISRDTENEQFF
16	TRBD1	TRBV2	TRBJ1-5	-	TGTGCCAGCAGTGACCTCGGACAGGGAGGCAATCAGCCCCAGCATTTT	CASSDLGQGGNQPQHF
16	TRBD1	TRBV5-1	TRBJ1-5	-	TGCGCCAGCAGCCCAACAGGGGGCCGGTGGGATCAGCCCCAGCATTTT	CASSPTGGRWDQPQHF
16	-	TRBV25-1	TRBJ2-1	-	TGTGCCAGCAGTGAATTGGGAAGCGGCACCTACAATGAGCAGTTCTTC	CASSELGSGTYNEQFF
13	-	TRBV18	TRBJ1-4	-	TGTGCCAGCTCACCTCCCAGTAATGAAAAACTGTTTTTT	CASSPPSNEKLFF
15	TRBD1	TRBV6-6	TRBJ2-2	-	TGTGCCAGCAGTAACCCGACAGGGACCACCGGGGAGCTGTTTTTT	CASSNPTGTTGELFF
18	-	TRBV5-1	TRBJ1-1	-	TGCGCCAGCAGCATGTCGTTGGGGGGGTCGGGTTTGAACACTGAAGCTTTCTTT	CASSMSLGGSGLNTEAFF
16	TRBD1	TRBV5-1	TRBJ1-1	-	TGCGCCAGCAGCGCTATGACAGGGGGAAAGGGGACTGAAGCTTTCTTT	CASSAMTGGKGTEAFF
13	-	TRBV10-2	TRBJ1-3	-	TGCGCCAGCACCTGGGACTCCGGAAACACCATATATTTT	CASTWDSGNTIYF
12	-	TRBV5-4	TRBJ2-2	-	TGTGCCAGCAGCTCCAGCACCGGGGAGCTGTTTTTT	CASSSSTGELFF
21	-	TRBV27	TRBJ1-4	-	TGTGCCAGCAGTATAGCGATACCAGGGAGCCTTACAGGGAGTGCTAATGAAAAACTGTTTTTT	CASSIAIPGSLTGSANEKLFF
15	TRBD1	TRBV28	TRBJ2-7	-	TGTGCCAGCAGGGGCGGGACAGGGTCCGCCTACGAGCAGTACTTC	CASRGGTGSAYEQYF
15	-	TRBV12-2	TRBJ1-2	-	TGTGCAAGTCGCTTAGTGGGTACAACAGCCCATGGCTACACCTTC	CASRLVGTTAHGYTF
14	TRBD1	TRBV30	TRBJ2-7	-	TGTGCCTGGAGTGTGGGGACAGGGAACTACGAGCAGTACTTC	CAWSVGTGNYEQYF